These 25 T cell receptor beta chains share one sample of origin, sequenced in a study of monozygotic twins with inflammatory bowel disease. TCRdb reanalyzed the 5' RACE reads, giving one entry per CDR3 protein sequence and no DNA. Found here are 110,000 or so distinct CDR3 sequences; the top ten clones hold around 11%. Sequencing was carried out using blood. The receptor set was obtained from a human donor with ulcerative colitis or Crohn's disease, or a healthy co-twin of an affected twin (not recorded which).

The V and J genes are TRBV28 and TRBJ2-7; the TCRdb D gene call, TRBD1, has no DNA to confirm it. This CDR3 contains 14 residues. Germline V lookup: CDR1 MDHEN, CDR2 SYDVKM. CDR3 in amino acids: CASTRQGSSYEQYF.

This chain uses TRBV7-2 with TRBJ1-1. Germline V gene sequence: CDR1 SGHTA, CDR2 FQGNSA. The CDR3 runs to 12 residues. CDR3 sequence: CASSPRLTEAFF.

The rearrangement links TRBV18 to TRBJ1-5; TCRdb names TRBD1, which stays unverified in the absence of DNA. The CDR3 consists of 17 residues. CDR1 is KGHSH, CDR2 LQKENI, per germline. CDR3: CASSQAGKSRSNQPQHF.

This chain uses TRBV4-2 with TRBJ1-2. CDR1 is LGHNA, CDR2 YNFKEQ, per germline. The CDR3 is 13 residues long. CDR3 region: CASSQDKAYGYTF.

The rearrangement uses TRBV13 and TRBJ2-7. This CDR3 region has 13 residues. Looked up from germline, CDR1 is PRHDT and CDR2 is FYEKMQ (reference sequence). The chain's CDR3 is CASAGGSEYEQYF.

The J gene is TRBJ2-1, the V gene TRBV5-1; the TCRdb D gene call, TRBD2, has no DNA to confirm it. The germline V gene encodes CDR1 SGHRS and CDR2 YFSETQ. This CDR3 is 14 amino acids long. CDR3 residues: CASSLFAGGGEQFF.

The CDR3 sequence is CASSFQGDGTEAFF. The chain is built from TRBV27 and TRBJ1-1; the TCRdb call, TRBD1, lacks DNA for checking. The CDR3 totals 14 residues. The V gene's germline CDR1 is MNHEY and CDR2 SMNVEV (reference sequence).

The rearrangement joins TRBV20-1 to TRBJ1-1; the TCRdb call, TRBD1, lacks DNA for checking. Germline CDR1 and CDR2: DFQATT and SNEGSKA (reference sequence). This CDR3 spans 12 amino acids. The CDR3 protein is CSGTQGDTEAFF.

The V call is TRBV7-2, the J call TRBJ2-1; as DNA is missing, the TRBD1 call by TCRdb cannot be tested. The CDR3 loop spans 15 amino acids. From germline, CDR1 is SGHTA and CDR2 FQGNSA. The CDR3 reads CASSLAGGASHEQFF.

The rearrangement links TRBV15 to TRBJ2-1; without DNA, the TCRdb call of TRBD2 cannot be checked. Looked up from germline, CDR1 is LNHNV and CDR2 is YYDKDF (reference sequence). The CDR3 contains 15 residues. The CDR3 loop is CATSRIAGEYNEQFF.

This rearrangement joins TRBV20-1 to TRBJ2-7; TCRdb's D call, TRBD2, is unchecked because there is no DNA. The CDR3 consists of 17 residues. CDR1 is DFQATT, CDR2 SNEGSKA, per germline (reference sequence). CDR3 residues: CSARDSLAGVLRYEQYF.

V usage is TRBV29-1 and J usage is TRBJ1-5; checking the TCRdb D call of TRBD1 is not possible without DNA. Germline CDR1 SQVTM, CDR2 ANQGSEA. The CDR3 is 12 residues long. The CDR3 sequence: CSVREFGQPQHF.

The rearrangement links TRBV5-1 to TRBJ1-4. CDR1 SGHRS and CDR2 YFSETQ come from the germline V gene. The CDR3 runs to 15 residues. This CDR3 reads CASSLEGAYNEKLFF.

The chain combines TRBV19 with TRBJ1-5; TCRdb calls TRBD1, which cannot be checked without DNA. CDR1 is LNHDA and CDR2 is SQIVND in the germline V gene (reference sequence). This CDR3 has 16 amino acids. CDR3 protein: CASSIVGEDSNQPQHF. Looking up the rest from reference TRBV19 and TRBJ1-5 gives the full variable domain: DGGITQSPKYLFRKEGQNVTLSCEQNLNHDAMYWYRQDPGQGLRLIYYSQIVNDFQKGDIAEGYSVSREKKESFPLTVTSAQKNPTAFYLCASSIVGEDSNQPQHFGDGTRLSIL.

The V and J genes are TRBV12-3 or TRBV12-4 and TRBJ1-4. The CDR3 is 13 amino acids. The CDR3 loop is CASSSQENEKLFF.

This rearrangement joins TRBV7-8 to TRBJ2-1; TCRdb selects TRBD2, and the lack of DNA leaves this call unchecked. This CDR3 region has 15 residues. The V gene's germline CDR1 is SGHVS and CDR2 FQNEAQ. CDR3 amino acids: CASSLGLAGGDEQFF. Full variable domain (remainder filled in from reference TRBV7-8 and TRBJ2-1): GAGVSQSPRYKVAKRGQDVALRCDPISGHVSLFWYQQALGQGPEFLTYFQNEAQLDKSGLPSDRFFAERPEGSVSTLKIQRTQQEDSAVYLCASSLGLAGGDEQFFGPGTRLTVL.

The chain couples TRBV24-1 to TRBJ2-3; TCRdb names TRBD1, which stays unverified in the absence of DNA. CDR1 is KGHDR and CDR2 is SFDVKD in the germline V gene. The CDR3 is made up of 16 amino acids. CDR3 in amino acids: CATSDSRDGFTDTQYF.

The V and J genes are TRBV28 and TRBJ1-1; checking the TCRdb D call of TRBD1 is not possible without DNA. The germline gives CDR1 MDHEN, CDR2 SYDVKM. The CDR3 has 14 residues. The CDR3 sequence: CAIIKTWGGTEAFF.

The CDR3: CASKGLLPNTEAFF. This rearrangement joins TRBV7-9 to TRBJ1-1. Per germline, CDR1 SEHNR and CDR2 FQNEAQ (reference sequence). The CDR3 is made up of 14 amino acids.

This chain uses TRBV18 with TRBJ1-5. The CDR3 has 13 amino acids. In germline, CDR1 is KGHSH, CDR2 LQKENI. CDR3 sequence: CASSQTPREPQHF.

The V call is TRBV12-3 or TRBV12-4, the J call TRBJ1-3. The CDR3 spans 12 residues. CDR3: CASSSLRNTIYF.

The J gene is TRBJ1-6, the V gene TRBV5-4. Germline V lookup: CDR1 SGHNT, CDR2 YYREEE (reference sequence). The length of the CDR3 is 12 residues. Here the CDR3 reads CASSLEDSPLHF.

The rearrangement joins TRBV4-2 to TRBJ1-5. This CDR3 has 13 amino acids. Germline CDR1 and CDR2: LGHNA and YNFKEQ. CDR3 region: CASSHAVNQPQHF.

The CDR3 protein is CSARDPGIGSYNEQFF. This rearrangement joins TRBV20-1 to TRBJ2-1. CDR3 length: 16 amino acids. CDR1 DFQATT and CDR2 SNEGSKA come from the germline V gene (reference sequence).

The chain is built from TRBV5-1 and TRBJ2-7; as DNA is missing, the TRBD1 call by TCRdb cannot be tested. Germline CDR1 SGHRS, CDR2 YFSETQ. The CDR3 consists of 12 residues. This CDR3 is CATSTGGDEQYF.